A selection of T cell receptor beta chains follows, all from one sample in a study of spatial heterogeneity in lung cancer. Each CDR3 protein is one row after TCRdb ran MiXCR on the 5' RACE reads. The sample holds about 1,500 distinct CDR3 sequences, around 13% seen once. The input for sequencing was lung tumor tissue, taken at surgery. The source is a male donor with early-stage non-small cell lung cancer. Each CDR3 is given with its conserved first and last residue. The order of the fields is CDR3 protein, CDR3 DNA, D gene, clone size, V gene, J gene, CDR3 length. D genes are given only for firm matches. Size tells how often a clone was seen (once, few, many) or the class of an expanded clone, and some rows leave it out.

CASSLEQGPYEQYF	TGCGCCAGCAGCTTGGAACAGGGACCCTACGAGCAGTACTTC	NA	medium-sized	TRBV5-1	TRBJ2-7	14
CASSYRLGTYNEQFF	TGTGCCAGCAGTTACCGGTTGGGGACCTACAATGAGCAGTTCTTC	NA	hyperexpanded	TRBV27	TRBJ2-1	15
CASSFGGGNEQFF	TGTGCCAGCAGTTTTGGAGGCGGGAATGAGCAGTTCTTC	NA	medium-sized	TRBV27	TRBJ2-1	13
CASSPPGTATYEQYF	TGTGCCAGCTCACCGCCCGGGACAGCCACCTACGAGCAGTACTTC	TRBD1	NA	TRBV18	TRBJ2-7	15
CASTVTSGSGNTIYF	TGTGCCAGCACGGTCACCAGCGGCTCTGGAAACACCATATATTTT	NA	NA	TRBV6-1	TRBJ1-3	15
CASSLEPAGSQVDGYTF	TGTGCCAGCAGTCTGGAGCCCGCCGGGTCACAAGTCGATGGCTACACCTTC	NA	medium-sized	TRBV27	TRBJ1-2	17
CSARDRQTSGSHNEQFF	TGCAGTGCTAGAGATCGTCAGACTAGCGGGAGTCACAATGAGCAGTTCTTC	TRBD2	few	TRBV20-1	TRBJ2-1	17
CASTGLAGGRETQYF	TGTGCCAGCACCGGACTAGCGGGAGGGCGGGAGACCCAGTACTTC	TRBD2	medium-sized	TRBV11-2	TRBJ2-5	15
CSVGNAGELFF	TGCAGCGTGGGGAACGCCGGGGAGCTGTTTTTT	NA	few	TRBV29-1	TRBJ2-2	11
CASSPTDSNQPQHF	TGTGCCAGCAGCCCGACGGATAGCAATCAGCCCCAGCATTTT	NA	medium-sized	TRBV11-2	TRBJ1-5	14
CAISRWGQRSTDTQYF	TGTGCCATCAGTCGGTGGGGCCAGCGGAGCACAGATACGCAGTATTTT	NA	medium-sized	TRBV10-3	TRBJ2-3	16
CASSFAALPTGMDESPNYGYTF	TGCGCCAGCAGCTTCGCCGCGCTCCCGACAGGGATGGACGAGAGTCCCAACTATGGCTACACCTTC	TRBD1	few	TRBV5-1	TRBJ1-2	22
CSVAAEETQYF	TGCAGCGTTGCAGCGGAAGAGACCCAGTACTTC	NA	NA	TRBV29-1	TRBJ2-5	11
CASSLALAHPRYF	TGTGCCAGCAGCTTAGCGCTGGCTCATCCCCGGTATTTT	NA	NA	TRBV7-9	TRBJ2-3	13
CASSLNRGEGYTF	TGTGCCAGCAGTCTAAACAGGGGTGAGGGCTACACCTTC	TRBD1	NA	TRBV27	TRBJ1-2	13
CASRDNRGDEKLFF	TGTGCCAGCAGGGATAACAGGGGCGACGAAAAACTGTTTTTT	TRBD1	medium-sized	TRBV6-6	TRBJ1-4	14
CASSPTGFTYEQYF	TGTGCCAGCTCCCCCACAGGTTTTACCTACGAGCAGTACTTC	NA	few	TRBV18	TRBJ2-7	14
CASSSVRGLTPLHF	TGTGCCAGCAGCTCAGTTAGGGGTCTCACACCCCTCCACTTT	NA	medium-sized	TRBV7-9	TRBJ1-6	14
CASSGGDANSPLHF	TGCGCCAGCAGTGGGGGGGATGCGAATTCACCCCTCCACTTT	NA	medium-sized	TRBV10-2	TRBJ1-6	14
CPWSVLAGVRAYEQYF	TGTCCCTGGAGTGTACTGGCGGGAGTGCGAGCCTACGAGCAGTACTTC	TRBD2	NA	TRBV30	TRBJ2-7	16
CASSSGGSSTGELFF	TGCGCCAGCAGCTCGGGTGGTTCTAGTACCGGGGAGCTGTTTTTT	NA	NA	TRBV5-1	TRBJ2-2	15
CASSPQGPEELFF	TGTGCCAGCTCACCACAGGGACCTGAGGAGCTGTTTTTT	NA	few	TRBV18	TRBJ2-2	13
CASSAGRGYEQYF	TGCGCCAGCAGTGCCGGGAGGGGCTACGAGCAGTACTTC	TRBD2	medium-sized	TRBV10-2	TRBJ2-7	13
CASSLSGQGARLGSPLHF	TGTGCCAGCAGTTTATCGGGACAAGGGGCAAGACTTGGGTCACCCCTCCACTTT	NA	NA	TRBV6-5	TRBJ1-6	18
CAWKREETQYF	TGTGCCTGGAAGCGGGAAGAGACCCAGTACTTC	NA	large	TRBV30	TRBJ2-5	11
CASSLGGGSETQYF	TGTGCCAGCAGCCTCGGGGGGGGCAGCGAGACCCAGTACTTC	TRBD2	medium-sized	TRBV7-2	TRBJ2-5	14
CAASAGTGVYTF	TGTGCCGCTTCGGCCGGGACAGGGGTCTACACCTTC	TRBD1	medium-sized	TRBV24-1	TRBJ1-2	12
CASSQVSSGALGPGELFF	TGTGCCAGCAGCCAAGTTTCTAGCGGGGCCCTGGGGCCCGGGGAGCTGTTTTTT	TRBD2	NA	TRBV4-2	TRBJ2-2	18
CSADRTGGNEKLFF	TGCAGTGCGGATAGGACGGGCGGAAATGAAAAACTGTTTTTT	NA	NA	TRBV20-1	TRBJ1-4	14
CASSYGSPLHGGYTF	TGTGCCAGCAGTTACGGCTCCCCGCTCCACGGGGGCTACACCTTC	NA	medium-sized	TRBV6-5	TRBJ1-2	15
CASSFGTGGTYEQYF	TGTGCCAGCAGCTTCGGGACAGGGGGCACCTACGAGCAGTACTTC	TRBD1	few	TRBV11-2	TRBJ2-7	15
CASSQRGLVSYEQYF	TGCGCCAGCAGCCAGCGGGGACTTGTGTCCTACGAGCAGTACTTC	TRBD2	medium-sized	TRBV5-1	TRBJ2-7	15
CASIRGTGAPQFETQYF	TGTGCCAGCATCCGTGGGACAGGGGCCCCCCAATTCGAGACCCAGTACTTC	TRBD1	NA	TRBV6-6	TRBJ2-5	17
CASSQFPSYEQYF	TGCGCCAGCAGTCAATTTCCCTCCTACGAGCAGTACTTC	NA	medium-sized	TRBV23-1	TRBJ2-7	13
CSARPGQYSQPQHF	TGCAGTGCTAGACCAGGACAGTACAGTCAGCCCCAGCATTTT	NA	medium-sized	TRBV20-1	TRBJ1-5	14
CASSVATGTGYEQYF	TGTGCCAGCAGCGTAGCTACTGGGACCGGCTACGAGCAGTACTTC	NA	medium-sized	TRBV9	TRBJ2-7	15
CSARDGNTEAFF	TGCAGTGCTAGAGATGGGAACACTGAAGCTTTCTTT	NA	NA	TRBV20-1	TRBJ1-1	12
CAWSVLRGDTDTQYF	TGTGCCTGGAGTGTACTCCGAGGGGACACAGATACGCAGTATTTT	NA	medium-sized	TRBV30	TRBJ2-3	15
CATLAGHYNEQFF	TGTGCCACCCTAGCGGGACACTACAATGAGCAGTTCTTC	TRBD2	large	TRBV2	TRBJ2-1	13
CASSPMAGETGELFF	TGTGCCAGCAGCCCGATGGCGGGGGAGACCGGGGAGCTGTTTTTT	TRBD2	large	TRBV6-1	TRBJ2-2	15
CASSSGQVAKNIQYF	TGTGCCAGCAGCTCGGGACAGGTGGCCAAAAACATTCAGTACTTC	TRBD1	large	TRBV11-2	TRBJ2-4	15
CASIRDRVDGYTF	TGTGCCAGCATCAGGGACAGGGTTGATGGCTACACCTTC	TRBD1	medium-sized	TRBV6-1	TRBJ1-2	13
CASSQGQGPYEQYF	TGTGCCAGCAGCCAAGGGCAGGGTCCCTACGAGCAGTACTTC	NA	NA	TRBV14	TRBJ2-7	14
CATSDYRQGGTDTQYF	TGTGCCACCAGTGATTACCGACAGGGAGGCACAGATACGCAGTATTTT	TRBD1	NA	TRBV24-1	TRBJ2-3	16
CASRFGGNTEAFF	TGTGCCAGCAGGTTTGGGGGGAACACTGAAGCTTTCTTT	NA	medium-sized	TRBV7-2	TRBJ1-1	13
CSAQVRGRAYEQYF	TGCAGTGCCCAAGTCCGCGGGAGGGCCTACGAGCAGTACTTC	TRBD2	few	TRBV20-1	TRBJ2-7	14
CASSSGQGAWDEQYF	TGCGCCAGCAGCTCAGGACAGGGGGCTTGGGACGAGCAGTACTTC	TRBD1	NA	TRBV5-1	TRBJ2-7	15
CATQSSGTSCYNEQFF	TGTGCCACTCAGAGTTCCGGGACCTCCTGCTACAATGAGCAGTTCTTC	NA	NA	TRBV15	TRBJ2-1	16
CASSFRAGEQFF	TGTGCCAGCAGTTTTAGGGCGGGTGAGCAGTTCTTC	NA	few	TRBV12-3/TRBV12-4	TRBJ2-1	12